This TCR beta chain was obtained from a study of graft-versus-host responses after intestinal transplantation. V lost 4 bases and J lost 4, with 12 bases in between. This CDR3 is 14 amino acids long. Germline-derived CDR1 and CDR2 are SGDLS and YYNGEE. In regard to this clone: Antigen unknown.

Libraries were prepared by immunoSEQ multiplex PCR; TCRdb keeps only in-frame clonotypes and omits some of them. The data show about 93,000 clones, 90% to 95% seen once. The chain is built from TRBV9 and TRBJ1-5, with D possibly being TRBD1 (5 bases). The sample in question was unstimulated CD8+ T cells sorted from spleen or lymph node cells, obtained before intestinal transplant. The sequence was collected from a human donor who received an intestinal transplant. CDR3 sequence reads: CASSPYGGNQPQHF. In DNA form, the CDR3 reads TGTGCCAGCAGCCCCTATGGGGGGAATCAGCCCCAGCATTTT.